The clone carrying this TCR beta chain occurred a few times. As yet, its antigen is unknown. This sample was taken from a study of cytomegalovirus exposure and HLA in healthy donors. Study-wide context: Within an early data release were around 80 million unique TCRs drawn from HLA-typed donors. Notes on the study in general: A missense variant in DCLRE1C was later tied to TCR beta V- and J-gene trimming. In the analysis, some V segments, TRBV6-2 and TRBV6-3 included, were excluded as indistinguishable. Per published reports, the classifier diagnosed cytomegalovirus status with high specificity and sensitivity.

PCR involved 60 Vbeta and 13 Jbeta primers. Using immunoSEQ multiplex PCR, the repertoire was profiled, and TCRdb retains in-frame clones only, with some absent. The sample yields around 150,000 clones, almost 85% seen once. This CDR3 has 14 amino acids. V was pared by 1 base and J by 5 bases, with 11 bases between. Germline V CDR1 and CDR2: SGHNT, YYREEE (reference sequence). Input material: PBMCs. The rearrangement uses TRBV5-4 and TRBJ2-3, with D perhaps matching TRBD1 (6 bases). The origin of this receptor is a man between 25 and 39 years old in good health and CMV-seropositive. CDR3 loop: CASSLQGMVDTQYF. The CDR3, as DNA: TGTGCCAGCAGCTTGCAGGGGATGGTAGATACGCAGTATTTT.